Below are 9 T cell receptor beta chains sequenced from a single sample in a study of breast tumors, draining lymph nodes, adjacent tissues. Samples came from axillary lymph nodes draining the breast cancer. Each CDR3 protein is one row after TCRdb ran MiXCR on the multiplex PCR reads. This sample has about 230,000 distinct CDR3 sequences, with about 32% found just once. The sample consisted of axillary lymph node tissue. The receptors stem from a female donor with breast cancer. Some clones in this sample may be carry-over from other donors' samples.

This clonotype was seen more than once but under ten times. V usage is TRBV20-1 and J usage is TRBJ2-3, with TRBD1 matching over 8 bases. The CDR3 is made up of 14 amino acids. Unmatched junction bases numbered 11, after V lost 6 bases and J lost 6 bases. CDR1 is DFQATT, CDR2 SNEGSKA, per germline (reference sequence). This CDR3 is CSAEPGQEKDTQYF. The CDR3 DNA reads TGCAGTGCCGAACCGGGACAGGAGAAGGATACGCAGTATTTT.

This clonotype was seen at least ten times. The chain has TRBV6-6 and TRBJ2-2; the D gene is possibly TRBD1 (6 bases). CDR1 is MNHNY and CDR2 is SVGAGI in the germline V gene (reference sequence). V lost 0 bases, J lost 4 bases, and 6 bases lay in between. The CDR3 covers 14 residues. The CDR3 nucleotides are TGTGCCAGCAGTTACTCGACAGGCACCGGGGAGCTGTTTTTT. Translation: CASSYSTGTGELFF.

Details on this clonotype: It may be a read error: a sequence one base away is much more abundant. The chain uses TRBV6-6 and TRBJ1-4; 8 nucleotides match TRBD1. This CDR3 is built from 15 residues. Germline V CDR1 and CDR2: MNHNY, SVGAGI (reference sequence). V was pared by 5 bases and J by 5 bases, with 7 bases of the junction left unmatched. In DNA, the CDR3 is TGTGCCAGCAGTCCCGACAGGGGACTGAATGAAAAACTGTTTTTT. As protein: CASSPDRGLNEKLFF.

This clonotype was counted at least ten times. This rearrangement joins TRBV2 to TRBJ2-7, with 8 bases matching TRBD2. V lost 4 bases to trimming and J lost 7 bases; unmatched junction nucleotides: 9. Looked up from germline, CDR1 is SNHLY and CDR2 is FYNNEI. The CDR3 loop spans 14 amino acids. CDR3 sequence (DNA): TGTGCCAGCAGTGTTCAAGCGGGAGCGAAGGAGCAGTACTTC. Encoded protein: CASSVQAGAKEQYF.

The table lists this clonotype with many counts. The J gene is TRBJ1-2, the V gene TRBV30, with D unclear. The V and J ends lost 5 bases and 5 bases respectively, with 15 bases between them. The CDR3 loop spans 13 amino acids. Looked up from germline, CDR1 is GTSNPN and CDR2 is SVGIG (reference sequence). CDR3 amino acids: CAWGRTGGYGYTF. The DNA of the CDR3 is TGTGCCTGGGGTCGGACTGGCGGGTATGGCTACACCTTC.

As to this clonotype: One end of the junction does not line up with germline, which may come from a read error. The chain combines TRBV29-1 with TRBJ2-3; 7 bases are a match to TRBD2. The CDR3 consists of 14 residues. The germline V gene has CDR1 SQVTM and CDR2 ANQGSEA. The CDR3: CSVVLARAMDTRYF. DNA for the CDR3: TGCAGCGTTGTACTAGCGAGGGCGATGGATACGCGGTATTTT.

This clonotype was seen ten or more times. This chain joins TRBV4-1 and TRBJ1-2, with D possibly TRBD1 on 5 matching bases. Trimming pared 1 base from V and 2 bases from J, leaving 8 bases between. In germline, CDR1 is MGHRA, CDR2 YSYEKL. The length of the CDR3 is 14 residues. The CDR3 sequence: CASSQAGGNYGYTF. The CDR3 coding sequence is TGCGCCAGCAGCCAAGCGGGGGGGAACTATGGCTACACCTTC.

The gene calls are TRBV20-1 and TRBJ2-2; D is unresolved. The V end was cut by 7 bases, the J end by 7 bases, with 7 bases between. Looked up from germline, CDR1 is DFQATT and CDR2 is SNEGSKA (reference sequence). The CDR3 consists of 10 residues. Here the CDR3 reads CSVLFGELFF. Written as DNA, the CDR3 is TGCAGTGTTCTCTTCGGGGAGCTGTTTTTT.

At least ten counts were recorded for this clonotype. V and J are TRBV6-1 and TRBJ1-6; possible D gene TRBD1, 5 bases. The CDR3 extends over 12 amino acids. The V and J ends lost 7 bases and 9 bases respectively, with 10 bases between them. Looked up from germline, CDR1 is MNHNS and CDR2 is SASEGT. CDR3 sequence reads: CASTLTASPLHF. The CDR3 nucleotides are TGTGCCAGCACTCTGACAGCTTCACCCCTCCACTTT.